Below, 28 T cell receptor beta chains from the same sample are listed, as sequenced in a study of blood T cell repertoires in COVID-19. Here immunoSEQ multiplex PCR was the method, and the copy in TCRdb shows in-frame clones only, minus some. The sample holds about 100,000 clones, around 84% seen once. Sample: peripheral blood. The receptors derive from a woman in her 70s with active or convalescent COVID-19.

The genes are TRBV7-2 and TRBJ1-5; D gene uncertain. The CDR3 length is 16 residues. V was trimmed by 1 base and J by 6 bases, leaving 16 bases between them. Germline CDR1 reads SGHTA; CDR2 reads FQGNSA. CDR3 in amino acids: CASSLGVGSPGQPQHF. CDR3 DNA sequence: TGTGCCAGCAGCTTAGGGGTGGGCAGCCCCGGTCAGCCCCAGCATTTT.

Here the CDR3 DNA reads TGCGCCAGCAGCCCCTCGGGACTAGCGGGAGGGGCCAGCACCGGGGAGCTGTTTTTT. Its protein is CASSPSGLAGGASTGELFF. The rearrangement uses TRBV4-3 and TRBJ2-2, with 16 positions matching TRBD2. V gave up 4 bases and J gave up 4 bases; unmatched junction bases: 9. The length of the CDR3 is 19 residues. Germline V gene sequence: CDR1 LGHNA, CDR2 YSLEER.

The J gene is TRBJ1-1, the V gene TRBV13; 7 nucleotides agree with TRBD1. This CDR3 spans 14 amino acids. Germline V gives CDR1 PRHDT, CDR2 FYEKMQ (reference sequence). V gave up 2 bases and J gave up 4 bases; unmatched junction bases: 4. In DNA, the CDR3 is TGTGCCAGCAGCTTACTCAGGGGGATCACTGAAGCTTTCTTT. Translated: CASSLLRGITEAFF.

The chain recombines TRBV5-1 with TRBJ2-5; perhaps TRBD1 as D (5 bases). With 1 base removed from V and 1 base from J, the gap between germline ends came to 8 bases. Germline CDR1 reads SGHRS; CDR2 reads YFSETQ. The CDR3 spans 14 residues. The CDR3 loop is CASSLPQGQETQYF. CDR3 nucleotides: TGCGCCAGCAGCTTGCCCCAGGGCCAAGAGACCCAGTACTTC.

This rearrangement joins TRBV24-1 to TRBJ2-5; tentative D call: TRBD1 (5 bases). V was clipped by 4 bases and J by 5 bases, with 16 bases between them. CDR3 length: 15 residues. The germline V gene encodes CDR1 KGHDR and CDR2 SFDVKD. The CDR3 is CATSDPRDKGETQYF. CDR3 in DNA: TGTGCCACCAGTGACCCCAGGGATAAGGGGGAGACCCAGTACTTC.

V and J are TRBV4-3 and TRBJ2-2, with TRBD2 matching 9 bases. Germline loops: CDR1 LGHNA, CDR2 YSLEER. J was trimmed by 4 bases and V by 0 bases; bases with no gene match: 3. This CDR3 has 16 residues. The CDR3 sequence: CASSQDTSGFTGELFF. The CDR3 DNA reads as TGCGCCAGCAGCCAAGATACTAGCGGGTTCACCGGGGAGCTGTTTTTT.

CDR3 protein: CASSVERKQGENTEAFF. The CDR3 coding sequence is TGTGCCAGCAGCGTAGAACGAAAACAGGGGGAGAACACTGAAGCTTTCTTT. This chain links TRBV9 with TRBJ1-1, with 8 bases identical to TRBD1. J gave up 1 base and V 0 bases, and 8 bases lay outside the gene matches. The length of the CDR3 is 17 residues. CDR1 is SGDLS and CDR2 is YYNGEE in the germline V gene.

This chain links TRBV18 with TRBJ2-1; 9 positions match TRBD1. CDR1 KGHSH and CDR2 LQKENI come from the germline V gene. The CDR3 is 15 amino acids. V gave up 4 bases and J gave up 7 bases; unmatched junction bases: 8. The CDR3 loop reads CASSLPGQGRNEQFF. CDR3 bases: TGTGCCAGCTCACTGCCGGGACAGGGAAGGAATGAGCAGTTCTTC. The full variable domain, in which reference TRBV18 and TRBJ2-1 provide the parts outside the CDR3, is NAGVMQNPRHLVRRRGQEARLRCSPMKGHSHVYWYRQLPEEGLKFMVYLQKENIIDESGMPKERFSAEFPKEGPSILRIQQVVRGDSAAYFCASSLPGQGRNEQFFGPGTRLTVL.

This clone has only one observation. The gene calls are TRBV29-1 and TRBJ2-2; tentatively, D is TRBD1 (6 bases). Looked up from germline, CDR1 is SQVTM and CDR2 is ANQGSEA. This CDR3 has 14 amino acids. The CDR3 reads CSILGGVGTGELFF. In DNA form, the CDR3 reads TGCAGTATATTAGGGGGTGTAGGCACCGGGGAGCTGTTTTTT.

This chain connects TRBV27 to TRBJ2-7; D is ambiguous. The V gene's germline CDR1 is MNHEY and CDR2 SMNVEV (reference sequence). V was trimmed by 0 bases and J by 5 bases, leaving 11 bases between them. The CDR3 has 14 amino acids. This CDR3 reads CASSLSRFGHEQYF. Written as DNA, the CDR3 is TGTGCCAGCAGTTTATCTCGATTTGGCCACGAGCAGTACTTC.

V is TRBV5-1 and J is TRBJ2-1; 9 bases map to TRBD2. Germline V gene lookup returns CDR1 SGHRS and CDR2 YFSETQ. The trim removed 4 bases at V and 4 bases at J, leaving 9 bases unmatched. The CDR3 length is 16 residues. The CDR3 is CASSRALAGPYNEQFF. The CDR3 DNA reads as TGCGCCAGCAGCCGGGCCCTAGCGGGACCTTACAATGAGCAGTTCTTC.

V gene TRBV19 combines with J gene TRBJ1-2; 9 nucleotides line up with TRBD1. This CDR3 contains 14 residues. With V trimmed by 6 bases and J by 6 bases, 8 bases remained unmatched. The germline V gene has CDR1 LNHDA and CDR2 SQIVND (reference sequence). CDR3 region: CASSLDRGGDGYTF. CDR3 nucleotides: TGTGCCAGTAGCCTGGACAGGGGAGGGGATGGCTACACCTTC. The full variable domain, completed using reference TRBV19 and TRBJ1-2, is DGGITQSPKYLFRKEGQNVTLSCEQNLNHDAMYWYRQDPGQGLRLIYYSQIVNDFQKGDIAEGYSVSREKKESFPLTVTSAQKNPTAFYLCASSLDRGGDGYTFGSGTRLTVV.

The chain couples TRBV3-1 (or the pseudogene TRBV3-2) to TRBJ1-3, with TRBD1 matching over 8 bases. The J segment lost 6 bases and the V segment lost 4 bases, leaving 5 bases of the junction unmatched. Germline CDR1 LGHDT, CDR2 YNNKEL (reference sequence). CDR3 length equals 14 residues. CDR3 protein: CASSRGQGENTIYF. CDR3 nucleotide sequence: TGTGCCAGCAGCCGTGGACAGGGTGAAAACACCATATATTTT.

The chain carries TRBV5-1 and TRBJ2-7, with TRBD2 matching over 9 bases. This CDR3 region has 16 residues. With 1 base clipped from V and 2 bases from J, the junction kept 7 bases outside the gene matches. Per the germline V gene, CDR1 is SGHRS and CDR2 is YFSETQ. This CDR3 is CASSLTSGLKTYEQYF. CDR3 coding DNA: TGCGCCAGCAGCTTGACTAGCGGGCTTAAAACCTACGAGCAGTACTTC.

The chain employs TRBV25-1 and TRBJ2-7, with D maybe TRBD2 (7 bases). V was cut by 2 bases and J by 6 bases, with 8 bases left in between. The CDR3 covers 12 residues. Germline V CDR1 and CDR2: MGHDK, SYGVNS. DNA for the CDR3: TGTGCCAGCAGTGAACGGGGGGCCGAGCAGTACTTC. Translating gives CASSERGAEQYF.

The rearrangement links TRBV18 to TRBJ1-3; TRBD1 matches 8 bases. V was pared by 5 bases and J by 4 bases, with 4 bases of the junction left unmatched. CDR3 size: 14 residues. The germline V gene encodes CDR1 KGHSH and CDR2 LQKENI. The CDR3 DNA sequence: TGTGCCAGCTCAGGGGACAGGTCCGGAAACACCATATATTTT. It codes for CASSGDRSGNTIYF.

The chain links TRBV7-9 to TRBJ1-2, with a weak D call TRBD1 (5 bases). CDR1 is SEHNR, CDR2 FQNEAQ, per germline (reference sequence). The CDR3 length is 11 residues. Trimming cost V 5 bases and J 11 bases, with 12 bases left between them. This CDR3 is CASSPDRSYTF. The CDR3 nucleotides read TGTGCCAGCAGCCCCGACAGATCGTACACCTTC.

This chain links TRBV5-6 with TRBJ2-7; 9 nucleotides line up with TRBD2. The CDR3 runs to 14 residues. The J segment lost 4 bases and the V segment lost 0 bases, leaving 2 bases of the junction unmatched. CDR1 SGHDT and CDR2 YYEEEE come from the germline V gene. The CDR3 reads CASSLGAGGYEQYF. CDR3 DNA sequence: TGTGCCAGCAGCTTGGGAGCGGGAGGTTACGAGCAGTACTTC.

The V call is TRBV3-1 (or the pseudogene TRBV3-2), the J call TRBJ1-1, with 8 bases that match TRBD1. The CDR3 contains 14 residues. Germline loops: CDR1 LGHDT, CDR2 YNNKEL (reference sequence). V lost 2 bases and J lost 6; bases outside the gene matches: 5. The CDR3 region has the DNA TGTGCCAGCAGCCAATCAGGGGGCCACGCTGAAGCTTTCTTT. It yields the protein CASSQSGGHAEAFF.

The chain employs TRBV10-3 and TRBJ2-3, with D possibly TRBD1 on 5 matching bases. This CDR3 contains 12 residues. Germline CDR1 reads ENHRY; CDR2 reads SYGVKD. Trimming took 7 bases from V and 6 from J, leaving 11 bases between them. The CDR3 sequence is CAITSPGDTQYF. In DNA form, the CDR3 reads TGTGCCATCACCTCCCCAGGGGATACGCAGTATTTT.

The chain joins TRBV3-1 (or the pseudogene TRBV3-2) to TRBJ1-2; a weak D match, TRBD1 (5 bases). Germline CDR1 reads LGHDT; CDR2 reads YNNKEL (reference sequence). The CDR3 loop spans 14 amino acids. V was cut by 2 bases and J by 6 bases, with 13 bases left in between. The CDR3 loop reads CASSQRGEGNGYTF. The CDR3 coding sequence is TGTGCCAGCAGCCAAAGAGGGGAGGGAAATGGCTACACCTTC.

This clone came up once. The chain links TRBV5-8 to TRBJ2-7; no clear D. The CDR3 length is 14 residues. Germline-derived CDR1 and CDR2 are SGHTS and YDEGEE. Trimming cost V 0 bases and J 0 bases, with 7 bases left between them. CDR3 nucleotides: TGTGCCAGCAGCTTGGCCTGGAGCTCCTACGAGCAGTACTTC. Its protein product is CASSLAWSSYEQYF.

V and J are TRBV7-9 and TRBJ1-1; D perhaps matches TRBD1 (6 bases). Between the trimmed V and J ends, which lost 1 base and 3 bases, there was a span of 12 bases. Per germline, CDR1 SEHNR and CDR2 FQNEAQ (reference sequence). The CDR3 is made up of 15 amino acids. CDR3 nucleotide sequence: TGTGCCAGCAGCTTAGGCCGCCCAGGGGACACTGAAGCTTTCTTT. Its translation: CASSLGRPGDTEAFF.

CDR3 residues: CASSSQELSYNEQFF. CDR3 nucleotides: TGTGCCAGCAGCTCGCAGGAACTTTCCTACAATGAGCAGTTCTTC. V is TRBV11-3 and J is TRBJ2-1; D is uncertain. Trimming cost V 4 bases and J 1 base, with 11 bases left between them. The germline V gene has CDR1 SGHNT and CDR2 YENEEA. This CDR3 is 15 amino acids long.

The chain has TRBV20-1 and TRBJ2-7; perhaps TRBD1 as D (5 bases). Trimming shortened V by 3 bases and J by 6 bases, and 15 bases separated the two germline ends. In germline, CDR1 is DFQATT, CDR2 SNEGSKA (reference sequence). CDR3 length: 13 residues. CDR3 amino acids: CSASKGFRSEQYF. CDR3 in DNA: TGCAGTGCTAGTAAGGGGTTCCGTAGCGAGCAGTACTTC.

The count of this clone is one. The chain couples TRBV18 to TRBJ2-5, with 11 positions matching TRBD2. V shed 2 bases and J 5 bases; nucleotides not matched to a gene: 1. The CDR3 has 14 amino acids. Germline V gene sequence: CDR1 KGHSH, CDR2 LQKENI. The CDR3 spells CASSPTSGGETQYF. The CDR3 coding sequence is TGTGCCAGCTCACCAACTAGCGGGGGTGAGACCCAGTACTTC.

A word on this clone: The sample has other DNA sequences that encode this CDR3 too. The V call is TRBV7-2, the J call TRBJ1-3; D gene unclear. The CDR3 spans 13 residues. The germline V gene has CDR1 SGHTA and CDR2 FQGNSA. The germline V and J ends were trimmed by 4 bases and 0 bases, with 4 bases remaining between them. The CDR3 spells CASSSSSGNTIYF. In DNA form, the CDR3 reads TGTGCCAGCAGCTCCAGCTCTGGAAACACCATATATTTT.

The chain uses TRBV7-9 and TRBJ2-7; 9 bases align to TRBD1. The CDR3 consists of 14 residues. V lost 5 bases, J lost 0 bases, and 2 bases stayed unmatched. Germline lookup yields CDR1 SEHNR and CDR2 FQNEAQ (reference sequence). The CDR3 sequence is CASSPTGGSYEQYF. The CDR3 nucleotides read TGTGCCAGCAGCCCGACAGGGGGCTCCTACGAGCAGTACTTC.